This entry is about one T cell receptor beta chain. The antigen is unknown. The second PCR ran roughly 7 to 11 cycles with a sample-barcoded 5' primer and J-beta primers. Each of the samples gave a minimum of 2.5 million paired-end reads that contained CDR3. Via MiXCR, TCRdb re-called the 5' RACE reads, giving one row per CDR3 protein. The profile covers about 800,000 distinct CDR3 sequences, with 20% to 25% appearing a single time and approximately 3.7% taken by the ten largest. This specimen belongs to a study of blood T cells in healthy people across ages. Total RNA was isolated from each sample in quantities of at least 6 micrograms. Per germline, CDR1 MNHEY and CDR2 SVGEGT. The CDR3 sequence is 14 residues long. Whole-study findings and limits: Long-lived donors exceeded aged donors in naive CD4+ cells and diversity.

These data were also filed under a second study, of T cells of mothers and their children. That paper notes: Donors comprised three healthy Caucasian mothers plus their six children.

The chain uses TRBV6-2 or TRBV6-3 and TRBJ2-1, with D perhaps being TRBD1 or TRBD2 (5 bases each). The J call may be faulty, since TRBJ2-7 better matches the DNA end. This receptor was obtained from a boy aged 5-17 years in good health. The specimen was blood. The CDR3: CASSRGSVPYEQYF. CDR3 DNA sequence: TGTGCCAGCAGCCGGGGCTCAGTGCCCTACGAGCAGTACTTC.